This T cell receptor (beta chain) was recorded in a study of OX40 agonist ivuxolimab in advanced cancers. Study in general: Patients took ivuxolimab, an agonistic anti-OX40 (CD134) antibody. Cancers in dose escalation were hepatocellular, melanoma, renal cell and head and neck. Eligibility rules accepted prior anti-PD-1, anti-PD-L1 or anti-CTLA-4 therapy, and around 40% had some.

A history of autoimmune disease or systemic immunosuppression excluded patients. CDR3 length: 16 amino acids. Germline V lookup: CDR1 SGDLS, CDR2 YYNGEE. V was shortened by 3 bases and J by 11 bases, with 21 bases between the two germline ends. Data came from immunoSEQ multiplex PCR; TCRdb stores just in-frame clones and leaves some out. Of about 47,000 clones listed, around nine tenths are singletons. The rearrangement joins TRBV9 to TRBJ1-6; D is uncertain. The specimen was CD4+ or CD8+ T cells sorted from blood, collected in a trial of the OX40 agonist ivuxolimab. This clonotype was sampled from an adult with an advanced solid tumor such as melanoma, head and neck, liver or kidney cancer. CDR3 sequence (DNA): TGTGCCAGCAGCGCCCGCGCGGTCCCCGGCTTACCACCCCTCCACTTT. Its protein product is CASSARAVPGLPPLHF.